The rows below give T cell receptor beta chains drawn from one sample of a study of T cells in localized non-small cell lung cancer. Libraries were prepared by immunoSEQ multiplex PCR; TCRdb keeps only in-frame clonotypes and omits some of them. The table includes roughly 24,000 clones, around 86% detected once. The source was peripheral blood, collected before any cancer treatment. Source of these receptors: a man aged 40-75 years with stage I squamous cell lung carcinoma. CDR3s leave out the opening cysteine and the closing phenylalanine or tryptophan.

>TRBJ2-4|TRBV2
AGGVAKNIQY
>TRBJ1-2|TRBV27
ASRSNRDGYT
>TRBJ2-1|TRBV6-5
ASSLGLYNEQF
>TRBJ1-5|TRBV6-6
ASSYTGRGNQPQH
>TRBJ1-5|TRBV19
ASSMVGHQPQH
>TRBJ2-2|TRBV9
ASGLPGAGGELF
>TRBJ1-2|TRBV30
AWSGQGYYGYT
>TRBJ1-1|TRBV9
ASSDDGLRGGTEAF
>TRBJ2-1|TRBV2
ASSADRLSSYNEQF
>TRBJ2-4|TRBV2
ASSATGRNIQY
>TRBJ2-2|TRBV15
ATSEGPGEVSGELF